These 7 T cell receptor beta chains were sequenced from one sample in a study of regulatory T cells in long-lasting Graves disease (TCRdb year 2021). The library relied on multiplex PCR. These reads were obtained on an Illumina HiSeq 4000. CDR3 regions were amplified by Arm-PCR with iRepertoire HTBI primers to construct TCR beta libraries. In TCRdb, the public reads were trimmed at Q25 with fastp and aligned with MiXCR, with productive beta chains retained. CDR3 protein duplicates are merged, each entry listing the most common genes and DNA. The sample table holds about 470,000 distinct CDR3 sequences, of which about 16% were seen once. The ten largest clones add up to approximately 15% of the sample. The time point label of this sample denotes: newly diagnosed GD, antithyroid drugs for less than 3 months. RNA was extracted from PBMCs in TRIzol for both TCR sequencing and RNA sequencing. The sample was also linked to a second study, of T cells in Graves' hyperthyroidism and ophthalmopathy.

Sequenced here: peripheral blood mononuclear cells (PBMCs), sampled at new diagnosis, from a patient treated with antithyroid drugs. These receptors were obtained from a woman aged 30 to 39 with Graves disease. Donor details come from another sample of the same person, matched by shared clones.

This clonotype was counted many times. The rearrangement links TRBV30 to TRBJ2-2; D gene unclear. The CDR3 runs to 16 residues. V lost 2 bases to trimming and J lost 0 bases, with 13 bases between them. Germline-derived CDR1 and CDR2 are GTSNPN and SVGIG (reference sequence). CDR3 nucleotides: TGTGCCTGGAGTAAGGCGACCGCCCCGAACACCGGGGAGCTGTTTTTT. Encoded protein: CAWSKATAPNTGELFF.

This clonotype was seen a few times. This clone may be a read error of a much larger clone one base away. The chain is built from TRBV27 and TRBJ1-2, with a possible D match to TRBD1 (5 bases). Germline V gene data show CDR1 as MNHEY and CDR2 as SMNVEV (reference sequence). V shed 10 bases and J shed 2 bases, with 14 bases lying between them. The CDR3 sequence is 13 residues long. The CDR3 reads CANSIRENYGYTF. In nucleotides, the CDR3 is TGTGCCAACAGCATCAGGGAGAACTATGGCTACACCTTC.

CDR3 sequence: CASSQGGTSGASGEQYF. As DNA, the CDR3 is TGCGCCAGCAGCCAAGGGGGGACTAGCGGGGCCTCTGGCGAGCAGTACTTC. The chain has TRBV4-1 and TRBJ2-7, with 13 bases lining up with TRBD2. The CDR3 is 17 amino acids. With 1 base clipped from V and 6 bases from J, the junction kept 9 bases outside the gene matches. The germline CDR1 and CDR2 sequences are MGHRA and YSYEKL.

V usage is TRBV9 and J usage is TRBJ2-3, with D possibly being TRBD2 (6 bases). The CDR3 length is 16 residues. Trimming took 0 bases from V and 2 from J, leaving 13 bases between them. The germline V gene encodes CDR1 SGDLS and CDR2 YYNGEE. The CDR3 here is CASSVVGGDLTDTQYF. CDR3 sequence (DNA): TGTGCCAGCAGCGTAGTGGGGGGAGACCTCACAGATACGCAGTATTTT.

This clonotype was picked up many times. The genes are TRBV6-5 and TRBJ2-5, with D possibly TRBD2 on 5 matching bases. V gave up 3 bases and J gave up 2 bases, with 13 bases separating them. Looked up from germline, CDR1 is MNHEY and CDR2 is SVGAGI. The CDR3 has 15 residues. The CDR3 nucleotides are TGTGCCAGCAGTTATCTCCCTAGCCCTCAAGAGACCCAGTACTTC. It translates to CASSYLPSPQETQYF.

V is TRBV6-1 and J is TRBJ2-3; TRBD2 matches at 7 bases. The J segment lost 2 bases and the V segment lost 3 bases, leaving 11 bases of the junction unmatched. Germline loops: CDR1 MNHNS, CDR2 SASEGT. The CDR3 runs to 17 residues. The CDR3 region is CASSDSTGGSLTDTQYF. The CDR3 region has the DNA TGTGCCAGCAGTGACTCAACCGGCGGGAGCCTCACAGATACGCAGTATTTT.

The chain employs TRBV11-1 and TRBJ2-1; the match to TRBD2 covers 11 bases. After removal of 4 bases from V and 6 bases from J, the junction contained 2 bases not matched to a gene. The CDR3 has 14 amino acids. CDR1 SGHAT and CDR2 FQDESV come from the germline V gene (reference sequence). The CDR3 sequence: CASSSLAGANEQFF. Here the CDR3 DNA reads TGTGCCAGCAGCTCACTAGCGGGAGCCAATGAGCAGTTCTTC.